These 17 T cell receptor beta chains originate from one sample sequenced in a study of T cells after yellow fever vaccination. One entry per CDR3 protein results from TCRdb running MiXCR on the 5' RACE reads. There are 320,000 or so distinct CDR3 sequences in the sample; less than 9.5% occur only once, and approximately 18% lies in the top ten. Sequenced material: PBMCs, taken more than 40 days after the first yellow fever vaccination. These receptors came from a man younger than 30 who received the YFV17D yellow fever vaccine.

CDR3 sequence reads: CASSLAADRADIQYF. The CDR3 nucleotides read TGCGCCAGCAGCTTGGCTGCGGACAGGGCTGACATTCAGTACTTC. The chain couples TRBV5-1 to TRBJ2-4, with TRBD1 matching 8 bases. The CDR3 totals 15 residues. Germline V CDR1 and CDR2: SGHRS, YFSETQ. Trimming cost V 0 bases and J 8 bases; bases outside gene matches: 7.

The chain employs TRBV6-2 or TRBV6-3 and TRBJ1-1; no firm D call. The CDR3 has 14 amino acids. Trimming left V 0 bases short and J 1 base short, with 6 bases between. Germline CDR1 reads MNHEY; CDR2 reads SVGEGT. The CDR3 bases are TGTGCCAGCAGTTACTCCCCCCCGAACACTGAAGCTTTCTTT. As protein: CASSYSPPNTEAFF.

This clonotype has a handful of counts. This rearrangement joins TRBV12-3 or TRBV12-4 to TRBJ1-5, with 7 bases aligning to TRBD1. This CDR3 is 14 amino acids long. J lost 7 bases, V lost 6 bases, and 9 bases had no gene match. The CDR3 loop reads CASSPDRAGQPQHF. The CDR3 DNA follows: TGTGCCAGCAGCCCAGACAGGGCAGGGCAGCCCCAGCATTTT.

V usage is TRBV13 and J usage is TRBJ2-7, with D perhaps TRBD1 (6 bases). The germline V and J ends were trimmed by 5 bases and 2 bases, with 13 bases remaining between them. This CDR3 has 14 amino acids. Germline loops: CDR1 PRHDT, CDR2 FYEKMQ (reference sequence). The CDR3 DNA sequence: TGTGCCAGCAGCAAAACAGGGCTCCCCTACGAGCAGTACTTC. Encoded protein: CASSKTGLPYEQYF.

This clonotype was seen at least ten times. The CDR3 DNA follows: TGTGCCAGCAGCTTAGACTGGACAGGGGCCTACAATGAGCAGTTCTTC. Translated: CASSLDWTGAYNEQFF. The V and J genes are TRBV11-2 and TRBJ2-1, with 9 nucleotides matching TRBD1. Germline CDR1 is SGHAT and CDR2 is FQNNGV. The V and J ends lost 0 bases and 2 bases, in that order; junction bases with no gene match: 2. The CDR3 is 16 amino acids.

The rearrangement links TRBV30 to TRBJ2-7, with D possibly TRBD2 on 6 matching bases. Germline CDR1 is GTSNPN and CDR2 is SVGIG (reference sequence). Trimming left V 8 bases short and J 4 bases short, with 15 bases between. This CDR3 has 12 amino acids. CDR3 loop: CAGGKGLYEQYF. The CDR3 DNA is TGTGCCGGAGGGAAGGGCCTTTACGAGCAGTACTTC.

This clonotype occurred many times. The CDR3 region has the DNA TGCGCCAGCAGCTTGCAGGGCGTCGGGGATACTGAAGCTTTCTTT. The encoded protein is CASSLQGVGDTEAFF. The chain is built from TRBV5-1 and TRBJ1-1; D is perhaps TRBD1 (5 bases). This CDR3 has 15 residues. Between the trimmed V and J ends, which lost 1 base and 5 bases, there was a span of 15 bases. The germline CDR1 and CDR2 sequences are SGHRS and YFSETQ.

The CDR3 sequence: CASSSSPGLSYEQYF. DNA of the CDR3: TGTGCCAGCAGCTCATCACCGGGACTTTCCTACGAGCAGTACTTC. This chain uses TRBV7-6 with TRBJ2-7, with a weak D call TRBD2 (6 bases). V was clipped by 4 bases and J by 1 base, with 14 bases between them. The CDR3 is 15 residues long. Germline V gives CDR1 SGHVS, CDR2 FNYEAQ. The variable domain in full, completed from reference TRBV7-6 and TRBJ2-7, reads GAGVSQSPRYKVTKRGQDVALRCDPISGHVSLYWYRQALGQGPEFLTYFNYEAQQDKSGLPNDRFSAERPEGSISTLTIQRTEQRDSAMYRCASSSSPGLSYEQYFGPGTRLTVT.

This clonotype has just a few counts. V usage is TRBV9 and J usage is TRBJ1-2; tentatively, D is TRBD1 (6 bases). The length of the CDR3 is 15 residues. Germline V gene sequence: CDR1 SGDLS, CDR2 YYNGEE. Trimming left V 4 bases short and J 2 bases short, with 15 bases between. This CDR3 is CASSYQTGGNYGYTF. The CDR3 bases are TGTGCCAGCAGCTATCAGACAGGCGGGAACTATGGCTACACCTTC.

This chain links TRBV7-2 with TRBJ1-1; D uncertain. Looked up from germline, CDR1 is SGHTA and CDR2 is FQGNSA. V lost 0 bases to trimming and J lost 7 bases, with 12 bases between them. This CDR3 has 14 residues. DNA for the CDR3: TGTGCCAGCAGCTTAGCGCAGACATCCTATGAAGCTTTCTTT. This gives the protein CASSLAQTSYEAFF.

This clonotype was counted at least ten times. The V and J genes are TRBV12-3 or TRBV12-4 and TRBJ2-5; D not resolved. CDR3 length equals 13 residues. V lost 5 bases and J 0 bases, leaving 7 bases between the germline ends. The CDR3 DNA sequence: TGTGCCAGCAGTCTACCAAACCAAGAGACCCAGTACTTC. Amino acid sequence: CASSLPNQETQYF.

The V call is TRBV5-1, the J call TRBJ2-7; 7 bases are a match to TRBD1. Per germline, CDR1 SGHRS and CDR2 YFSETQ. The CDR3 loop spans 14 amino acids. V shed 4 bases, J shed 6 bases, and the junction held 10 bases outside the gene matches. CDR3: CASSLPSPGGEQYF. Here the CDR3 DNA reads TGCGCCAGCAGCCTCCCCTCACCAGGGGGCGAGCAGTACTTC.

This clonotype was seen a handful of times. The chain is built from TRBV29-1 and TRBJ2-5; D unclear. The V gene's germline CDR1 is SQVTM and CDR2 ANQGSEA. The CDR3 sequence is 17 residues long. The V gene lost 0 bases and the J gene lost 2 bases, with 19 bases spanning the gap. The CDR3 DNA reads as TGCAGCGTTGAAGATCCAACTGTACCGATAGTTCAAGAGACCCAGTACTTC. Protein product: CSVEDPTVPIVQETQYF.

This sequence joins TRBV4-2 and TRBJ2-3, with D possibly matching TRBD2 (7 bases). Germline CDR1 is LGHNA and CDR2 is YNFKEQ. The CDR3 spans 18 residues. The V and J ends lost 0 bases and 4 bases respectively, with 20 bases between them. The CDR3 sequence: CASSQEGRGGGKADTQYF. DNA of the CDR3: TGTGCCAGCAGCCAAGAGGGGCGAGGGGGGGGCAAGGCAGATACGCAGTATTTT.

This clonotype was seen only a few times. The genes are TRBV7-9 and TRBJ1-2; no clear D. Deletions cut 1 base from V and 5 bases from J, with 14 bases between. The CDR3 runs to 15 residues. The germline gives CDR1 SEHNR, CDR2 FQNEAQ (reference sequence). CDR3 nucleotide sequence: TGTGCCAGCAGCTTAGACGGCGGCAGGAATTATGGCTACACCTTC. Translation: CASSLDGGRNYGYTF.

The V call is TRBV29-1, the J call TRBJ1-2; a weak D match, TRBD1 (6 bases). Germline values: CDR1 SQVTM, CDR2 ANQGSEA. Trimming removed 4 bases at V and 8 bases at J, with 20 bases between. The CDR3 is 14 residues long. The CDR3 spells CSVGQVGGPGGYTF. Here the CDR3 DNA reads TGCAGCGTTGGCCAGGTGGGGGGGCCTGGGGGCTACACCTTC.

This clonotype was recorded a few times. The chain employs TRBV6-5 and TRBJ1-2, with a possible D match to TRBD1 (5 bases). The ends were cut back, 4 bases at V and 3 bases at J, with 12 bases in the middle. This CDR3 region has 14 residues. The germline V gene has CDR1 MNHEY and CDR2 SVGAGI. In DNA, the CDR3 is TGTGCCAGCAGTTTCTCCCGCAGGGACTATGGCTACACCTTC. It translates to CASSFSRRDYGYTF.